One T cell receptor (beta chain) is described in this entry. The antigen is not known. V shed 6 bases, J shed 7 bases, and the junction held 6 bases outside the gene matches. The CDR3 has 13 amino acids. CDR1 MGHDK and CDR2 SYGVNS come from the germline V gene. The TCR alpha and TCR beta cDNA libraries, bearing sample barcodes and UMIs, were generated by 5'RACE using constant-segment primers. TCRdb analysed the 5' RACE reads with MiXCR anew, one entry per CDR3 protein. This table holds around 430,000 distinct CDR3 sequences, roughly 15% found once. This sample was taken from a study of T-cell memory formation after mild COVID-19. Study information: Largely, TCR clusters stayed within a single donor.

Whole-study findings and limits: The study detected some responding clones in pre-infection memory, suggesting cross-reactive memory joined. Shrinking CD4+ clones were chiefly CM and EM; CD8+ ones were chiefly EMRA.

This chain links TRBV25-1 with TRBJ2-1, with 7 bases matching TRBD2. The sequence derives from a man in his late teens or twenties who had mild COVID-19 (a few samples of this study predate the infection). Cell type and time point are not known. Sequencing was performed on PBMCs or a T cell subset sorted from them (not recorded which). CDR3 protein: CASRGRGLNEQFF. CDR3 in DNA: TGTGCCAGCAGGGGGAGGGGCTTGAATGAGCAGTTCTTC.